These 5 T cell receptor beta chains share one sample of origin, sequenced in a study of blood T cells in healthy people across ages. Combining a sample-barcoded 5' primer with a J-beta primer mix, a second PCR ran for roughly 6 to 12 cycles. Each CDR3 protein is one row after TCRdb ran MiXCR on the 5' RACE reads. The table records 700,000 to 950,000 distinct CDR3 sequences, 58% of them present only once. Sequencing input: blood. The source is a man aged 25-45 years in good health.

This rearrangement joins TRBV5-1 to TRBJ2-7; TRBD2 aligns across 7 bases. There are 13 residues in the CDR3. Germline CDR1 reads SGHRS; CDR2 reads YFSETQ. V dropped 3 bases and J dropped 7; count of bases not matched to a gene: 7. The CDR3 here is CASSWGGSGEQYF. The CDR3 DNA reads TGCGCCAGCAGCTGGGGGGGGAGCGGTGAGCAGTACTTC.

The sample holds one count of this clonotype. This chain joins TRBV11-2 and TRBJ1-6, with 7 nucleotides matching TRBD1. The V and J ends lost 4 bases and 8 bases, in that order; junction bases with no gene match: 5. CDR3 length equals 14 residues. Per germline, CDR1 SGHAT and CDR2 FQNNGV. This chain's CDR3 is CASSSGQLYSPLHF. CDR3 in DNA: TGTGCCAGCAGCTCGGGACAGTTATATTCACCCCTCCACTTT.

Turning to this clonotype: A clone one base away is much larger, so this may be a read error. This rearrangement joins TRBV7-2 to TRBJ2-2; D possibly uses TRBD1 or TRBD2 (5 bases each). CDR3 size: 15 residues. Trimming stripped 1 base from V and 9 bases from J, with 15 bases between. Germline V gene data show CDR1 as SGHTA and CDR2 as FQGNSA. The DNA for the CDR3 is TGTGCCAGCAGCTTAGTAGGACTCGGGGCCAGGGAGCTGTTTTTT. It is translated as CASSLVGLGARELFF.

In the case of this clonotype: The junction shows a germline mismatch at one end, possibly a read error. CDR3 residues: CASSPYTGELFF. The CDR3 bases are TGCGCCAGCAGCCCCTATACCGGGGAGCTGTTTTTT. The V and J genes are TRBV7-2 and TRBJ2-2, with D unclear. CDR3 size: 12 residues. Germline CDR1 and CDR2: SGHTA and FQGNSA.

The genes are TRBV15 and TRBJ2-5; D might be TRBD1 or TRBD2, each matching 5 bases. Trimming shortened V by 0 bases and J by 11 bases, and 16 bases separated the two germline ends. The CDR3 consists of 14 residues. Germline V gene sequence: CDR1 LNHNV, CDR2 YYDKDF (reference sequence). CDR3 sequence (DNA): TGTGCCACCAGCAGAGATGCCGGGGCTTGGAGGCAGTACTTC. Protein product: CATSRDAGAWRQYF.